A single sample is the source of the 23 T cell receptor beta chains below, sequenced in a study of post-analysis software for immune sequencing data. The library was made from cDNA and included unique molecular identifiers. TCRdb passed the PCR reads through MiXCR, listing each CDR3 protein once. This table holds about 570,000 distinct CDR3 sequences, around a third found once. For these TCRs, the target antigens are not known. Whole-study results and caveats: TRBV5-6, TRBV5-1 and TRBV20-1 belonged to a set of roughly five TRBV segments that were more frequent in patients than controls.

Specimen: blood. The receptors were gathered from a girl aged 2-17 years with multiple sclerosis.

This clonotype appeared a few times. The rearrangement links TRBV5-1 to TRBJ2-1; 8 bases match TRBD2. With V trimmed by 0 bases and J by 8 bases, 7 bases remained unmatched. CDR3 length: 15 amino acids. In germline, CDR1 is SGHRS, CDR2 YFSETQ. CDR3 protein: CASSLAVLAGDEQFF. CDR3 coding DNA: TGCGCCAGCAGCTTGGCCGTGCTAGCGGGTGATGAGCAGTTCTTC.

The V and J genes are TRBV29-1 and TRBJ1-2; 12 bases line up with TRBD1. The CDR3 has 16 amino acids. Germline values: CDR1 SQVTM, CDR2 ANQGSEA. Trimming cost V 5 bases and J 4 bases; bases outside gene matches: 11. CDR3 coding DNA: TGCAGCGTTTCTGGGACAGGGGGCGGTAACGGCTATGGCTACACCTTC. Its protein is CSVSGTGGGNGYGYTF. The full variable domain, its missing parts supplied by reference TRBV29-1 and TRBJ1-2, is SAVISQKPSRDICQRGTSLTIQCQVDSQVTMMFWYRQQPGQSLTLIATANQGSEATYESGFVIDKFPISRPNLTFSTLTVSNMSPEDSSIYLCSVSGTGGGNGYGYTFGSGTRLTVV.

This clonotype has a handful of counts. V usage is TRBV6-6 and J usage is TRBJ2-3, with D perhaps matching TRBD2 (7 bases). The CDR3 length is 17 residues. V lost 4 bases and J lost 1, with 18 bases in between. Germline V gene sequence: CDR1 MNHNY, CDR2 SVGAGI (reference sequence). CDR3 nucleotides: TGTGCCAGCAGTTCCCTTGGGAGGGGGGGGGGCACAGATACGCAGTATTTT. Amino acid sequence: CASSSLGRGGGTDTQYF.

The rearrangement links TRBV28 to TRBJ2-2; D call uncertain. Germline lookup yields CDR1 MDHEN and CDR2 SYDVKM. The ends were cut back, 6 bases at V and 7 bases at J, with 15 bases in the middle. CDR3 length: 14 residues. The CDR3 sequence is CASSPPWGNGELFF. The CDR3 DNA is TGTGCCAGCAGCCCGCCCTGGGGTAACGGGGAGCTGTTTTTT.

The CDR3 loop reads CASSLGGTGYGEQFF. The DNA for the CDR3 is TGTGCCAGCAGCTTAGGCGGGACAGGGTACGGTGAGCAGTTCTTC. The chain employs TRBV11-2 and TRBJ2-1, with TRBD1 matching 9 bases. This CDR3 contains 15 residues. Germline V lookup: CDR1 SGHAT, CDR2 FQNNGV. With V trimmed by 1 base and J by 9 bases, 7 bases remained unmatched.

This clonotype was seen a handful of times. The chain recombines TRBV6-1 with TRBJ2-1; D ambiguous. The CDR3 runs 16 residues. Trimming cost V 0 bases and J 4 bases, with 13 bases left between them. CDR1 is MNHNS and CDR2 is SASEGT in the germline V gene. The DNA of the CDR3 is TGTGCCAGCAGTGAAGCGAGAGCGCCACCATACAATGAGCAGTTCTTC. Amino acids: CASSEARAPPYNEQFF.

CDR3 sequence reads: CASSLTGQGETQYF. CDR3 in DNA: TGTGCCAGCAGCTTAACGGGGCAGGGAGAGACCCAGTACTTC. The chain has TRBV7-3 and TRBJ2-5; possibly TRBD1 for D (5 bases). Germline lookup yields CDR1 SGHTA and CDR2 FQGTGA. This CDR3 has 14 residues. Trimming took 0 bases from V and 4 from J, leaving 9 bases between them.

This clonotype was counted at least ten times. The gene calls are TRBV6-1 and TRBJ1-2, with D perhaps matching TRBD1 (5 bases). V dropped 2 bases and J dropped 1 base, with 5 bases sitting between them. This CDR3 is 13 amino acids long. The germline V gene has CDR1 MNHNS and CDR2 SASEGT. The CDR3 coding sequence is TGTGCCAGCAGTGAACAGGGTAACTATGGCTACACCTTC. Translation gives CASSEQGNYGYTF.

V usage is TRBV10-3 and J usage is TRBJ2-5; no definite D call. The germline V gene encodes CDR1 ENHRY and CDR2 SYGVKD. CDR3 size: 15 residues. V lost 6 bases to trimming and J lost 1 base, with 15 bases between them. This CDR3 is CAIRTKDAGQETQYF. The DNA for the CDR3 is TGTGCCATCAGAACGAAGGACGCCGGCCAAGAGACCCAGTACTTC.

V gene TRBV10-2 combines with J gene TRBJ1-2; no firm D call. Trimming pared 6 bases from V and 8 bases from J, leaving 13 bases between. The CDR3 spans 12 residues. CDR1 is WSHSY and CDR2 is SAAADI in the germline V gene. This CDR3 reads CASSDGLPGYTF. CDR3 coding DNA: TGCGCCAGCAGCGACGGACTCCCGGGCTACACCTTC.

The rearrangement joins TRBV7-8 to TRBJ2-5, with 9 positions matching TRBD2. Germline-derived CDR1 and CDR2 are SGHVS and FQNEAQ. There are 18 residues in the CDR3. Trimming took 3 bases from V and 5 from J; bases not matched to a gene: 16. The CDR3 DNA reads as TGTGCCAGCAGCTTCGGGACCCGGGGACTAGCAGTCCGGGAGACCCAGTACTTC. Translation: CASSFGTRGLAVRETQYF.

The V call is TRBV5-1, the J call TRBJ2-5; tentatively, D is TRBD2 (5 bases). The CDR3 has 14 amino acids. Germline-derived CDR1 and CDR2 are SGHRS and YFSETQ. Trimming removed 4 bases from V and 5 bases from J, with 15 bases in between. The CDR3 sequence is CASSPGGSGETQYF. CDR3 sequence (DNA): TGCGCCAGCAGCCCCGGAGGCAGTGGGGAGACCCAGTACTTC.

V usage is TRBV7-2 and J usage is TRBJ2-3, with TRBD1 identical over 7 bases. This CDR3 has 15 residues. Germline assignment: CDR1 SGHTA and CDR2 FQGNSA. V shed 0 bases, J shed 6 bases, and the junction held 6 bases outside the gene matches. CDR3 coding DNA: TGTGCCAGCAGCTTAGCGGGACAGCTATCTGATACGCAGTATTTT. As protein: CASSLAGQLSDTQYF.

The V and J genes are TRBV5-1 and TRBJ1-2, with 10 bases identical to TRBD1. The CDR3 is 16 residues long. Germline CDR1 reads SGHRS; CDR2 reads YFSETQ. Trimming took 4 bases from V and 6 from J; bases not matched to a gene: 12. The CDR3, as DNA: TGCGCCAGCAGCCCCTTAGGCGACAGGGGGCGCGATGGCTACACCTTC. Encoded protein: CASSPLGDRGRDGYTF.

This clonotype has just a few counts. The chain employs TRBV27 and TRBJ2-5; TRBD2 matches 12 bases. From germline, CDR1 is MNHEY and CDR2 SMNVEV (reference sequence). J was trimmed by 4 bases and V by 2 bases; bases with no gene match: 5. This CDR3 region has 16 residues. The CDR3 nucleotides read TGTGCCAGCAGTTTAGTGGCTAGCGGGGGGGCAGAGACCCAGTACTTC. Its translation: CASSLVASGGAETQYF.

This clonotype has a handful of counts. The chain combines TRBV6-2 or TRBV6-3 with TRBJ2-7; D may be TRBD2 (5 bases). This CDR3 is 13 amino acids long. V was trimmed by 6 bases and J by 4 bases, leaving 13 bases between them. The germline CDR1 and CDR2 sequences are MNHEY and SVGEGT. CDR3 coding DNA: TGTGCCAGCAGCGGGGTTACGACGTACGAGCAGTACTTC. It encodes CASSGVTTYEQYF.

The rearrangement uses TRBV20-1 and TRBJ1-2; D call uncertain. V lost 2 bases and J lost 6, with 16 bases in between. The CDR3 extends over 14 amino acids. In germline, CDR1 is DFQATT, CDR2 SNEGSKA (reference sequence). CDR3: CSARSLSWTNGYTF. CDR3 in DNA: TGCAGTGCTAGATCTCTTAGTTGGACTAATGGCTACACCTTC.

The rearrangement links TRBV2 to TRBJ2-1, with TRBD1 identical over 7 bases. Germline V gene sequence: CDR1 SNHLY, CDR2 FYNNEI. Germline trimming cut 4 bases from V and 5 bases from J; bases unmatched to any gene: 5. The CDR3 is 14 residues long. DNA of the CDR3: TGTGCCAGCAGTGCAGACAGGGTAGACAATGAGCAGTTCTTC. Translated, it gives CASSADRVDNEQFF.

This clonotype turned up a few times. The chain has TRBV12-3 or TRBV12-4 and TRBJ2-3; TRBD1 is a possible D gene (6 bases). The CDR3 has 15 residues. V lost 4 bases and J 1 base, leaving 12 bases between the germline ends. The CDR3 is CASSWPTGRTDTQYF. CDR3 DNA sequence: TGTGCCAGCAGTTGGCCGACAGGCCGCACAGATACGCAGTATTTT.

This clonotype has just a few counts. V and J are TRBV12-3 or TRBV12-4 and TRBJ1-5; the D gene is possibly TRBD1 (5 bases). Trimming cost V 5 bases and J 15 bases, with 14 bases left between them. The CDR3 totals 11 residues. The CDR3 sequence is CASSRDRVLHF. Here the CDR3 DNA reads TGTGCCAGCAGTAGGGACCGGGTTTTGCATTTT.

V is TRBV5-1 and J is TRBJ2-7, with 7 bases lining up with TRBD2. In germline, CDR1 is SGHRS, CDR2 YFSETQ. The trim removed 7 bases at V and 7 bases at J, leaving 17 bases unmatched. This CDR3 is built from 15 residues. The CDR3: CASLPGPGRVDEQYF. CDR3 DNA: TGCGCCAGCCTACCGGGCCCTGGGAGGGTCGATGAGCAGTACTTC.

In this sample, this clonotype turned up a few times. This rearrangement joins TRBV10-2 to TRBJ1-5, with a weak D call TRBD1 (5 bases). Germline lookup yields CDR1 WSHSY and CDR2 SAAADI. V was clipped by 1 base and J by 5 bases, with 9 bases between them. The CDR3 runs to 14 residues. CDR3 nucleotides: TGCGCCAGCAGTGAGTATATGGGGGATCAGCCCCAGCATTTT. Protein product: CASSEYMGDQPQHF.

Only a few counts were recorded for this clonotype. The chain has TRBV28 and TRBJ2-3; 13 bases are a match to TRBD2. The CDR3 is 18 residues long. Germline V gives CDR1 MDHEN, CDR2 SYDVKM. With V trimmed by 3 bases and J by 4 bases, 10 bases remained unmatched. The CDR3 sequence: CASSFYPGLAGRADTQYF. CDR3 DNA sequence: TGTGCCAGCAGTTTCTACCCGGGACTAGCGGGGAGAGCAGATACGCAGTATTTT.